The 8 T cell receptor beta chains listed next were all sequenced from one sample in a study of T cells in localized non-small cell lung cancer. Measured with immunoSEQ multiplex PCR; TCRdb has only the in-frame clones, and not every one. Altogether thousands of clones are present, approximately 22% being singletons, with the ten largest covering 5.5% to 7.5%. The specimen was lung tumor tissue, collected before any cancer treatment. These TCRs come from a man aged 35-75 years with stage II lung adenocarcinoma.

This clone is classed as medium-sized. J is TRBJ2-1 and V is TRBV11-3, with TRBD2 matching over 8 bases. CDR1 is SGHNT, CDR2 YENEEA, per germline. Germline trimming cut 5 bases from V and 6 bases from J; bases unmatched to any gene: 12. The CDR3 is made up of 16 amino acids. The DNA for the CDR3 is TGTGCCAGCAGCCCGCCCGAGGGCGGGAGGAGCAATGAGCAGTTCTTC. Residues: CASSPPEGGRSNEQFF.

This clone was picked up a small number of times. This chain's CDR3 is CASSTWTGRNNEQFF. The CDR3 DNA reads TGTGCCAGTAGTACTTGGACAGGGAGAAACAATGAGCAGTTCTTC. J is TRBJ2-1 and V is TRBV19; 8 nucleotides line up with TRBD1. The junction had 7 bases not matched to a gene; V was cut back by 4 bases and J by 5 bases. The CDR3 loop spans 15 amino acids. The V gene's germline CDR1 is LNHDA and CDR2 SQIVND (reference sequence).

This chain links TRBV11-3 with TRBJ2-2; D could derive from TRBD1 or TRBD2 (5 bases each). The germline CDR1 and CDR2 sequences are SGHNT and YENEEA. V was pared by 5 bases and J by 7 bases, with 17 bases between. The CDR3 totals 15 residues. The CDR3 bases are TGTGCCAGCAGCCAGGGAGCCTTCAGGGTCGGGGAGCTGTTTTTT. Translation gives CASSQGAFRVGELFF.

V is TRBV14 and J is TRBJ2-3; D is undetermined. The CDR3 has 13 amino acids. Germline V gene data show CDR1 as SGHDN and CDR2 as FVKESK. The V and J ends lost 1 base and 6 bases respectively, with 8 bases between them. The CDR3 region is CASSQATFDTQYF. The CDR3 DNA sequence: TGTGCCAGCAGCCAAGCGACCTTCGATACGCAGTATTTT.

This clone is judged medium-sized. The chain employs TRBV28 and TRBJ2-3; 9 nucleotides agree with TRBD2. The CDR3 spans 14 residues. Germline V lookup: CDR1 MDHEN, CDR2 SYDVKM. J was trimmed by 6 bases and V by 8 bases; bases with no gene match: 9. The CDR3 DNA reads as TGTGCCAGCTGCTTCGGCGGGAGGGACGATACGCAGTATTTT. As protein: CASCFGGRDDTQYF.

V and J are TRBV18 and TRBJ2-2, with 10 bases that match TRBD1. CDR1 is KGHSH and CDR2 is LQKENI in the germline V gene. This CDR3 spans 16 amino acids. V lost 5 bases to trimming and J lost 7 bases; unmatched junction nucleotides: 10. CDR3: CASSTFSGTGVGELFF. CDR3 nucleotide sequence: TGTGCCAGCTCAACCTTTTCCGGGACAGGGGTCGGGGAGCTGTTTTTT.

The chain recombines TRBV11-3 with TRBJ2-1; either TRBD1 or TRBD2 may fit D (5 bases each). Per germline, CDR1 SGHNT and CDR2 YENEEA. CDR3 length: 14 amino acids. Trimming left V 5 bases short and J 9 bases short, with 17 bases between. The CDR3 region is CASSQVGGAGEQFF. CDR3 nucleotides: TGTGCCAGCAGCCAAGTGGGTGGGGCGGGTGAGCAGTTCTTC.

This clone was recorded a few times. The chain joins TRBV6-8 to TRBJ1-3; D is uncertain. Germline V gene lookup returns CDR1 MNHGY and CDR2 SAAAGT. V lost 4 bases to trimming and J lost 4 bases, with 20 bases between them. The CDR3 covers 17 residues. In DNA form, the CDR3 reads TGTGCCAGCAGTTCGCCGGACCCGCGAACGAGCGGAAACACCATATATTTT. Translating gives CASSSPDPRTSGNTIYF.